This TCR beta chain comes out of a study of beta chain features in type 1 diabetes. CD4+ naive, central memory, regulatory and stem cell-like memory subsets were isolated by sorting on CD45RO/CCR7/CD25/CD127/CD95/CD27. Study findings and constraints: The naive, central memory and Treg TCRB repertoires of patients appeared to be more similar to one another than those of healthy donors. A moderate, significant TCRB CDR3 shortening appeared in type 1 diabetes across four CD4+ subsets. Reduced insertions and increased deletions marked VDJ junctions in type 1 diabetes patients.

The entirety of the isolated RNA underwent reverse transcription, so expressed TCRB transcripts were sequenced. The data were produced by immunoSEQ multiplex PCR, yet TCRdb's version contains in-frame clones alone and is incomplete. The sample includes about 170,000 clones, almost 8% seen only once; the top ten take 0.5%. Regarding this clone: Its specificity is not known.

V shed 2 bases and J shed 5 bases, with 13 bases lying between them. Germline V gene data show CDR1 as LNHDA and CDR2 as SQIVND (reference sequence). This CDR3 contains 14 residues. The sample was central memory CD4+ T cells from blood. The sequence was obtained from a man between 18 and 29 years old with type 1 diabetes. V gene TRBV19 combines with J gene TRBJ2-7; TRBD1 is a possible D gene (6 bases). DNA for the CDR3: TGTGCCAGTAGTATATGGGGGCCGATCAACGAGCAGTACTTC. It yields the protein CASSIWGPINEQYF.